Described below is a single TCR beta chain sequence and its context. Germline V gene sequence: CDR1 MNHEY, CDR2 SMNVEV (reference sequence). V lost 6 bases and J lost 5, with 13 bases in between. The CDR3 is made up of 13 amino acids. Profiling relied on immunoSEQ multiplex PCR, and the TCRdb table lists in-frame clones only, not all of them. The sample lists some 90,000 clones; around 90% were seen once. The sample originates from a study of OX40 agonist ivuxolimab in advanced cancers. Here the sequenced sample was CD4+ or CD8+ T cells sorted from blood, taken in a trial of the OX40 agonist ivuxolimab. The clonotype was recovered from an adult with an advanced solid tumor such as melanoma, head and neck, liver or kidney cancer. The genes are TRBV27 and TRBJ1-2, with D uncertain. The CDR3 DNA follows: TGTGCCAGCAGCTTACGTAAATCTTATGGCTACACCTTC. It is translated as CASSLRKSYGYTF.